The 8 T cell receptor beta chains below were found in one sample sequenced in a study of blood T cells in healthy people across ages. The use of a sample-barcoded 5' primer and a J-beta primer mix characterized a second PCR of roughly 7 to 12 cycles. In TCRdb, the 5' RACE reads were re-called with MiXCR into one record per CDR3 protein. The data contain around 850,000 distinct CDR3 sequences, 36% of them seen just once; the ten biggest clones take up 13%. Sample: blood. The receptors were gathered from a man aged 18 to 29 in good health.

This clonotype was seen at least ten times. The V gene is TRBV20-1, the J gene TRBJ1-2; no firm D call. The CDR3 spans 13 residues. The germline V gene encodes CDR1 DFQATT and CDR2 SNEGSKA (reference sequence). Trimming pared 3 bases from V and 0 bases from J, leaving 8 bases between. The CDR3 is CSASPTANYGYTF. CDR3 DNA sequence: TGCAGTGCTAGCCCGACGGCTAACTATGGCTACACCTTC.

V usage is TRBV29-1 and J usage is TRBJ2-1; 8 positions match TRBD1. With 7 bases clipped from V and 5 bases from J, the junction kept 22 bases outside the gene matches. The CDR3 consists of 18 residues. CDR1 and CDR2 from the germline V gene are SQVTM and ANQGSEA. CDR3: CSAERRGILGQVDNEQFF. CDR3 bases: TGCAGCGCCGAACGACGTGGGATACTGGGACAGGTGGACAATGAGCAGTTCTTC.

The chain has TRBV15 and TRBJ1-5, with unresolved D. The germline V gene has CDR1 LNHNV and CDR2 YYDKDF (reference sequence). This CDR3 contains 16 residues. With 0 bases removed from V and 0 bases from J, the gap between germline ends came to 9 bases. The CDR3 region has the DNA TGTGCCACCAGCAGAGATAGCCAGGTTAGCAATCAGCCCCAGCATTTT. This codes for CATSRDSQVSNQPQHF.

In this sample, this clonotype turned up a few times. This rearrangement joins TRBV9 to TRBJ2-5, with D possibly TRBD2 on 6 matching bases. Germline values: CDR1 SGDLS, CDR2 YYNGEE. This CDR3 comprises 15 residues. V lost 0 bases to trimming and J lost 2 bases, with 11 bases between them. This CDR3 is CASSVDGRGQETQYF. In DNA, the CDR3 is TGTGCCAGCAGCGTAGACGGTCGGGGGCAAGAGACCCAGTACTTC.

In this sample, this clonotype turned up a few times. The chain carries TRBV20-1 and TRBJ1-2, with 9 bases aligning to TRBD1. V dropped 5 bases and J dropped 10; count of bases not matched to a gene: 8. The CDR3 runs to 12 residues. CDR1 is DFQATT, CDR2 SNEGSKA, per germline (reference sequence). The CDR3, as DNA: TGCAGTGCTCCACCGGGACAGGGCTTCTACACCTTC. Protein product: CSAPPGQGFYTF.

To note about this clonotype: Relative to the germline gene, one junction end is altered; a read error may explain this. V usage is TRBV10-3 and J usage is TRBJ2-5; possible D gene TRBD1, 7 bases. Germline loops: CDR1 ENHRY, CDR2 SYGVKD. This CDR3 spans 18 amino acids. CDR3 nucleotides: TGTGCCGTCAGTGAGATGGAGGGGACAGAGTTTAAGCAAGAGACCCAGTACTTC. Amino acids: CAVSEMEGTEFKQETQYF.

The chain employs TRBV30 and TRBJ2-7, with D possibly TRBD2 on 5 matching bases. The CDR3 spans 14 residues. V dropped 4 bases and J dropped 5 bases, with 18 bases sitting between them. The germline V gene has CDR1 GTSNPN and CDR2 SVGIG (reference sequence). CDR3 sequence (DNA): TGTGCCTGGACTCCTAGGCGGGTAGCCCACGAGCAGTACTTC. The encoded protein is CAWTPRRVAHEQYF.

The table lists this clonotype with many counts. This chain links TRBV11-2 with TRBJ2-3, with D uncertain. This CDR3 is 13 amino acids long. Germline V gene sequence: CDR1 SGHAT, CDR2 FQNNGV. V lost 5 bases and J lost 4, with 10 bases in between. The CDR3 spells CASSRGMADTQYF. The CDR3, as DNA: TGTGCCAGCAGCCGCGGTATGGCAGATACGCAGTATTTT.